This TCR beta chain comes out of a study of blood T cells in healthy people across ages. General study points: The authors considered diversity estimates from one million T cells to be underestimates. The donors' CMV status was not determined, possibly confounding changes in expanded clonotypes.

As for this clonotype: Antigen specificity is unknown.

Donors ranged from 6 to 90 years old and were healthy Caucasians in Russia. With a J-beta primer mix and a sample-barcoded 5' primer, a second PCR ran about 7 to 12 cycles. TCRdb recomputed calls from the 5' RACE reads with MiXCR, one row per CDR3 protein. This table has 1.5 million to 2 million distinct CDR3 sequences, almost 35% appearing once. This CDR3 contains 17 residues. CDR1 MNHEY and CDR2 SMNVEV come from the germline V gene (reference sequence). Trimming at V came to 3 bases and at J to 6 bases, leaving 13 bases not matched to a gene. This clonotype originated in a woman aged 25 to 45 in good health. What was sequenced was blood. The chain couples TRBV27 to TRBJ2-3, with 9 bases fitting TRBD2. CDR3 sequence reads: CASSLGAGGPKGDTQYF. CDR3 nucleotide sequence: TGTGCCAGCAGTTTGGGAGCGGGAGGCCCCAAGGGGGATACGCAGTATTTT.